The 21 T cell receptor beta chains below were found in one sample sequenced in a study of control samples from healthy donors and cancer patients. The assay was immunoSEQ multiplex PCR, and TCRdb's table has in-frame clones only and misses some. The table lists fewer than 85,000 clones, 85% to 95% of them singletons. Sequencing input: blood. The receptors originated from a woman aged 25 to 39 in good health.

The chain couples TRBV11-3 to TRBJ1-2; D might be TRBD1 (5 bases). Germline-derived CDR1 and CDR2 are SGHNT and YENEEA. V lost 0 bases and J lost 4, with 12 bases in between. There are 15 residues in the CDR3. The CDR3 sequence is CASSLETGTPYGYTF. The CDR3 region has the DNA TGTGCCAGCAGCTTAGAAACCGGGACCCCCTATGGCTACACCTTC.

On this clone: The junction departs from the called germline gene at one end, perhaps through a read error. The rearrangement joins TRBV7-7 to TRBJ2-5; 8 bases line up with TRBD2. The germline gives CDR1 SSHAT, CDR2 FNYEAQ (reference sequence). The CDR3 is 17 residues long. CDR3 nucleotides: TGTGCTAGCAGCTCCCGCCTGAGGTCGGGGGGGCCCGAGACCCAGTACTTC. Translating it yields CASSSRLRSGGPETQYF.

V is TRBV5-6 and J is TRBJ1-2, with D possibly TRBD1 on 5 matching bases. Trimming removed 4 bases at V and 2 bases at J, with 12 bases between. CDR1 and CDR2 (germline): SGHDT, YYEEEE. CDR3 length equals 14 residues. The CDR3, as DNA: TGTGCCAGCAGCCAACCTCAGGGAAACTATGGCTACACCTTC. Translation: CASSQPQGNYGYTF.

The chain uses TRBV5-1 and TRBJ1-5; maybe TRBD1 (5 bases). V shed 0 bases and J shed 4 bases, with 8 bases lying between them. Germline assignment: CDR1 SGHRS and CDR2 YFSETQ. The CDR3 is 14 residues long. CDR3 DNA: TGCGCCAGCAGCTTGGAGGGGCCGAATCAGCCCCAGCATTTT. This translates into CASSLEGPNQPQHF.

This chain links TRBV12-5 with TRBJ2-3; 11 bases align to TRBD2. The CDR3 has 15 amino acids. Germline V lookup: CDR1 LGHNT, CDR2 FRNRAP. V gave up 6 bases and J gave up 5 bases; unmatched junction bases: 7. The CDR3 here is CASGPLAGGKDTQYF. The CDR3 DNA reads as TGTGCTAGTGGCCCGCTAGCGGGGGGAAAAGATACGCAGTATTTT.

CDR3 DNA: TGTGCCAGCAGCCAAGAAGGGGCCGCCGGGACCCAGTACTTC. Protein sequence: CASSQEGAAGTQYF. The rearrangement links TRBV3-1 (or the pseudogene TRBV3-2) to TRBJ2-5, with TRBD1 as a possible D gene (5 bases). Trimming shortened V by 0 bases and J by 7 bases, and 12 bases separated the two germline ends. CDR1 and CDR2 (germline): LGHDT, YNNKEL (reference sequence). This CDR3 has 14 amino acids.

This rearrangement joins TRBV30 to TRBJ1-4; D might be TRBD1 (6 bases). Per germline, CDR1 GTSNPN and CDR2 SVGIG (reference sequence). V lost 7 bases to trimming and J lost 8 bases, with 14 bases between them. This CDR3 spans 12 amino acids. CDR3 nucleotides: TGTGCCTCGGGGGGCCGGGAGGAAAAACTGTTTTTT. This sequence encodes CASGGREEKLFF.

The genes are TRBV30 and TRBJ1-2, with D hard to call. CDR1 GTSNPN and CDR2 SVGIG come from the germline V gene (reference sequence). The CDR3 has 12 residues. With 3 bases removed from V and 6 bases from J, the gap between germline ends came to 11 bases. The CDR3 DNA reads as TGTGCCTGGAGCGTCAACGGGAATGGCTACACCTTC. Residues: CAWSVNGNGYTF.

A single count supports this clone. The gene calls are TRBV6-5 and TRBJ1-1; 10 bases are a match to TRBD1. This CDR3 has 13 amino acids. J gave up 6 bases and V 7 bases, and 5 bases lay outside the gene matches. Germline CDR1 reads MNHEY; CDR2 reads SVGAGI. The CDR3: CASTGQGNPEAFF. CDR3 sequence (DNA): TGTGCCAGCACGGGACAGGGGAATCCTGAAGCTTTCTTT.

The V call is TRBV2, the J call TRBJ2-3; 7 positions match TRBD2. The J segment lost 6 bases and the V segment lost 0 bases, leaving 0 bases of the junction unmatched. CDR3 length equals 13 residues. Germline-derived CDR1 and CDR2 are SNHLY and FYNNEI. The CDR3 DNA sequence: TGTGCCAGCAGTGAAGCCGGGGGGGATACGCAGTATTTT. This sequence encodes CASSEAGGDTQYF.

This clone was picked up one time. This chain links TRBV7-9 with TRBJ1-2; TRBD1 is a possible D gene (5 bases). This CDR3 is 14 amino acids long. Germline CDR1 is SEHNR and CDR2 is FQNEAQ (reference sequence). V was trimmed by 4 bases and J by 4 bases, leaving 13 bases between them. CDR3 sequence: CASSSDTGGYGYTF. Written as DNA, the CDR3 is TGTGCCAGCAGCTCCGACACGGGGGGCTATGGCTACACCTTC. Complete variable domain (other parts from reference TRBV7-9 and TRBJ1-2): DTGVSQNPRHKITKRGQNVTFRCDPISEHNRLYWYRQTLGQGPEFLTYFQNEAQLEKSRLLSDRFSAERPKGSFSTLEIQRTEQGDSAMYLCASSSDTGGYGYTFGSGTRLTVV.

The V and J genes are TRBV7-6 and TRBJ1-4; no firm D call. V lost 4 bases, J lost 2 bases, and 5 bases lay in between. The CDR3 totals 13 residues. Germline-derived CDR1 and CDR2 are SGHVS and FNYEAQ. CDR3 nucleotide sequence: TGTGCCAGCAGCTCGCGGACTAATGAAAAACTGTTTTTT. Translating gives CASSSRTNEKLFF.

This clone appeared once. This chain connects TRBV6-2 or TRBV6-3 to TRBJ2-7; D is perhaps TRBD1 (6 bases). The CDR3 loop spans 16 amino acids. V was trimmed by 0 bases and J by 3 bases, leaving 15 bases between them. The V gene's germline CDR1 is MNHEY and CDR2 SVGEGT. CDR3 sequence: CASSYSQTGLGYEQYF. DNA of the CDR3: TGTGCCAGCAGTTACTCCCAAACAGGGTTAGGCTACGAGCAGTACTTC.

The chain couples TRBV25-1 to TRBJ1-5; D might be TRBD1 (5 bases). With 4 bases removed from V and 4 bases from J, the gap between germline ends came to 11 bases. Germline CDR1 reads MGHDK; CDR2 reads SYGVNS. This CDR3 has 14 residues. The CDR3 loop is CASSVVGQNQPQHF. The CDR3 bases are TGTGCCAGCAGTGTGGTCGGACAAAATCAGCCCCAGCATTTT.

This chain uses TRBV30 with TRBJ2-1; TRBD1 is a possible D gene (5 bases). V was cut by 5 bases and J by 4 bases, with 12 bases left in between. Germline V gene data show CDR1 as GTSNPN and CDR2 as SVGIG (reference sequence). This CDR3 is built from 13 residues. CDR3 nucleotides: TGTGCCTGGGTTGAAGGGGCGTACAATGAGCAGTTCTTC. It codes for CAWVEGAYNEQFF.

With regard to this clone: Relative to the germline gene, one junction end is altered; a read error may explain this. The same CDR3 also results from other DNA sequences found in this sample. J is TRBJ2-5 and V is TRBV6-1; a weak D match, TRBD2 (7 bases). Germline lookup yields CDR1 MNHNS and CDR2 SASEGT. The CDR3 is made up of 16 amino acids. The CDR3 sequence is CASSAWLRGGQETQYF. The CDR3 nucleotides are TGTGCCAGCAGTGCCTGGTTGCGCGGGGGACAAGAGACTCAGTACTTC.

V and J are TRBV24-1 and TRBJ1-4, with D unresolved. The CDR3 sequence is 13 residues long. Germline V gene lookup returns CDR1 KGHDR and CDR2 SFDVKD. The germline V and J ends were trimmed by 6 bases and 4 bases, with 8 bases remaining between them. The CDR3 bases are TGTGCCACCAGTTCAGGAGGTAATGAAAAACTGTTTTTT. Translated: CATSSGGNEKLFF.

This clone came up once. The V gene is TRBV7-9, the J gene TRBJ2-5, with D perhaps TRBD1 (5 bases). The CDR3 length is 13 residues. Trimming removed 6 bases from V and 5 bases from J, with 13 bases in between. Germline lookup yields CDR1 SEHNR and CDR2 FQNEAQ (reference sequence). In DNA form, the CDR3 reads TGTGCCAGCAGTTCCAGGGTAGGCGAGACCCAGTACTTC. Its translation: CASSSRVGETQYF.

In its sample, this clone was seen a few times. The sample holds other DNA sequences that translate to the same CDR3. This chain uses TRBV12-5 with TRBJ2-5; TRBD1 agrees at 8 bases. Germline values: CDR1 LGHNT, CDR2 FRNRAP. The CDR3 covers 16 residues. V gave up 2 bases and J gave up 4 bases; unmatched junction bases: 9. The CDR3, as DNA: TGTGCTAGTGGTTTGCGTCCAGGGGGCCGGGGAGAGACCCAGTACTTC. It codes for CASGLRPGGRGETQYF.

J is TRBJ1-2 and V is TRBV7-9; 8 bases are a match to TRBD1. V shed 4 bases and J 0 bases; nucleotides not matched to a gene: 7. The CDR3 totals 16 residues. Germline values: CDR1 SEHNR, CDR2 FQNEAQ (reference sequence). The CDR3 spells CASSSLDRGTNYGYTF. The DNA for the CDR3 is TGTGCCAGCAGCTCCCTTGACAGGGGCACTAACTATGGCTACACCTTC.

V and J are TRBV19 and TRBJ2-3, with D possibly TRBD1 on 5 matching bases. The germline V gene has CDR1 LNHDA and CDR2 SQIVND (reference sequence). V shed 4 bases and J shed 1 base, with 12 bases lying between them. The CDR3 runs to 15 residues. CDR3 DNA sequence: TGTGCCAGTAGTAAGGGGCGATGGGGCACAGATACGCAGTATTTT. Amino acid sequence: CASSKGRWGTDTQYF.